The 25 T cell receptor beta chains given below trace back to one sample, sequenced in a study of CD8+ T cells in alopecia areata. The sequencing template was cDNA reverse transcribed from extracted RNA. Using immunoSEQ multiplex PCR, the repertoire was profiled, and TCRdb retains in-frame clones only, with some absent. The repertoire holds about 150,000 clones, with around 55% as singletons. The sample was CD4+ T cells sorted from blood. All receptors come from a human donor in good health.

The genes are TRBV10-3 and TRBJ2-3, with D unclear. V shed 2 bases and J shed 4 bases, with 4 bases lying between them. Germline CDR1 reads ENHRY; CDR2 reads SYGVKD. The length of the CDR3 is 12 residues. The CDR3 DNA is TGTGCCATCAGTGAGACAGCAGATACGCAGTATTTT. As protein: CAISETADTQYF.

The rearrangement uses TRBV30 and TRBJ2-1; 9 nucleotides match TRBD1. V was clipped by 2 bases and J by 8 bases; unmatched bases: 7. Germline lookup yields CDR1 GTSNPN and CDR2 SVGIG (reference sequence). CDR3 length: 14 amino acids. The CDR3 reads CAWSTGTGSDEQFF. Here the CDR3 DNA reads TGTGCCTGGAGTACCGGGACAGGGAGCGATGAGCAGTTCTTC.

The rearrangement joins TRBV29-1 to TRBJ2-1; 8 nucleotides match TRBD2. V shed 3 bases, J shed 4 bases, and the junction held 8 bases outside the gene matches. The germline V gene has CDR1 SQVTM and CDR2 ANQGSEA. CDR3 length: 15 amino acids. DNA of the CDR3: TGCAGCGTTGATCGACCGGGACTAGGGTACAATGAGCAGTTCTTC. It encodes CSVDRPGLGYNEQFF.

This clone was recorded a few times. The gene calls are TRBV25-1 and TRBJ2-1; D is unclear. Trimming removed 1 base from V and 4 bases from J, with 14 bases in between. The CDR3 is 16 residues long. Germline V gene sequence: CDR1 MGHDK, CDR2 SYGVNS. The CDR3 sequence is CASSESGPLHYNEQFF. The CDR3 nucleotides read TGTGCCAGCAGTGAATCTGGGCCCCTCCATTACAATGAGCAGTTCTTC.

This clone has more than one count but fewer than ten. J is TRBJ2-5 and V is TRBV4-2; D remains ambiguous. CDR3 length equals 12 residues. Germline-derived CDR1 and CDR2 are LGHNA and YNFKEQ. V was trimmed by 1 base and J by 4 bases, leaving 4 bases between them. Here the CDR3 reads CASSQVPETQYF. CDR3 DNA sequence: TGTGCCAGCAGCCAAGTACCAGAGACCCAGTACTTC.

V is TRBV19 and J is TRBJ2-3; D not certain. The CDR3 consists of 14 residues. The germline V and J ends were trimmed by 6 bases and 0 bases, with 10 bases remaining between them. CDR1 LNHDA and CDR2 SQIVND come from the germline V gene (reference sequence). The CDR3 sequence: CASSFRPSTDTQYF. In nucleotides, the CDR3 is TGTGCCAGTAGCTTCCGACCCAGCACAGATACGCAGTATTTT.

V gene TRBV6-5 combines with J gene TRBJ2-3; 11 bases are shared with TRBD1. Germline assignment: CDR1 MNHEY and CDR2 SVGAGI. With V trimmed by 4 bases and J by 2 bases, 5 bases remained unmatched. CDR3 length: 16 residues. The CDR3 is CASSSGQGALTDTQYF. CDR3 DNA sequence: TGTGCCAGCAGTTCAGGACAGGGGGCTCTCACAGATACGCAGTATTTT.

V gene TRBV29-1 combines with J gene TRBJ1-2, with a possible D match to TRBD1 (5 bases). V gave up 6 bases and J gave up 4 bases, with 9 bases separating them. This CDR3 has 11 residues. Germline V lookup: CDR1 SQVTM, CDR2 ANQGSEA. The CDR3 here is CSVGTPYGYTF. Here the CDR3 DNA reads TGCAGCGTCGGGACTCCCTATGGCTACACCTTC.

This clone was detected only once. The rearrangement joins TRBV5-4 to TRBJ2-7; 13 bases fit TRBD2. This CDR3 spans 15 amino acids. V was clipped by 4 bases and J by 2 bases; unmatched bases: 3. Germline CDR1 and CDR2: SGHNT and YYREEE (reference sequence). CDR3 coding DNA: TGTGCCAGCAGCACCGGACTAGCGGGGGCCTACGAGCAGTACTTC. Its protein product is CASSTGLAGAYEQYF.

The V gene is TRBV7-2, the J gene TRBJ2-7; unclear D gene. The V end was cut by 1 base, the J end by 2 bases, with 12 bases between. The CDR3 runs to 15 residues. The germline V gene encodes CDR1 SGHTA and CDR2 FQGNSA. The CDR3 nucleotides read TGTGCCAGCAGCTTAGTCGGCGGTCTAACCTACGAGCAGTACTTC. Translated, it gives CASSLVGGLTYEQYF.

The rearrangement uses TRBV29-1 and TRBJ1-1; D unresolved. Germline V lookup: CDR1 SQVTM, CDR2 ANQGSEA. This CDR3 comprises 11 residues. The V gene lost 4 bases and the J gene lost 7 bases, with 10 bases spanning the gap. CDR3 DNA sequence: TGCAGCGTTGTTGTCTGGGGTGAAGCTTTCTTT. Amino acids: CSVVVWGEAFF.

This chain uses TRBV29-1 with TRBJ2-1, with unresolved D. V gave up 2 bases and J gave up 5 bases, with 7 bases separating them. Germline V lookup: CDR1 SQVTM, CDR2 ANQGSEA. There are 12 residues in the CDR3. DNA for the CDR3: TGCAGCGTTGAATTCCTGAACAATGAGCAGTTCTTC. Its protein is CSVEFLNNEQFF.

This chain joins TRBV29-1 and TRBJ2-3; 8 nucleotides line up with TRBD1. Germline trimming cut 7 bases from V and 2 bases from J; bases unmatched to any gene: 8. Germline CDR1 SQVTM, CDR2 ANQGSEA. The length of the CDR3 is 14 residues. CDR3 DNA sequence: TGCAGCGCCGCGACAGGGGTTACCACAGATACGCAGTATTTT. Translated: CSAATGVTTDTQYF.

The rearrangement links TRBV6-5 to TRBJ2-2; 7 positions agree with TRBD1. J gave up 2 bases and V 7 bases, and 7 bases lay outside the gene matches. Germline CDR1 reads MNHEY; CDR2 reads SVGAGI. The CDR3 sequence is 15 residues long. CDR3 loop: CASKGDRANTGELFF. The CDR3 DNA reads as TGTGCCAGCAAGGGGGACAGAGCAAACACCGGGGAGCTGTTTTTT.

This rearrangement joins TRBV29-1 to TRBJ2-5; the D gene is possibly TRBD1 (5 bases). This CDR3 spans 12 amino acids. The germline gives CDR1 SQVTM, CDR2 ANQGSEA. Trimming removed 6 bases from V and 0 bases from J, with 8 bases in between. CDR3 amino acids: CSVPRDQETQYF. In nucleotides, the CDR3 is TGCAGCGTGCCCAGGGACCAAGAGACCCAGTACTTC.

A few counts support this clone. The rearrangement links TRBV30 to TRBJ1-2; D remains ambiguous. In germline, CDR1 is GTSNPN, CDR2 SVGIG (reference sequence). The length of the CDR3 is 12 residues. The V and J ends lost 4 bases and 0 bases respectively, with 6 bases between them. CDR3 protein: CAWTSSNYGYTF. The CDR3 region has the DNA TGTGCCTGGACAAGTTCTAACTATGGCTACACCTTC.

This clone was seen more than once but under ten times. The rearrangement joins TRBV7-9 to TRBJ2-3, with 10 bases fitting TRBD2. V shed 4 bases, J shed 5 bases, and the junction held 0 bases outside the gene matches. CDR3 length: 13 amino acids. In germline, CDR1 is SEHNR, CDR2 FQNEAQ (reference sequence). In nucleotides, the CDR3 is TGTGCCAGCAGCTCTAGCGGGAGAGATACGCAGTATTTT. Encoded protein: CASSSSGRDTQYF.

In DNA form, the CDR3 reads TGCGCCAGCAGCTACATGGGGCATACAGGGGACCAAGAGACCCAGTACTTC. Encoded protein: CASSYMGHTGDQETQYF. The rearrangement joins TRBV5-1 to TRBJ2-5, with 7 bases identical to TRBD1. The length of the CDR3 is 17 residues. Germline trimming cut 3 bases from V and 0 bases from J; bases unmatched to any gene: 11. CDR1 is SGHRS and CDR2 is YFSETQ in the germline V gene.

This clone was found a few times. This chain connects TRBV29-1 to TRBJ1-1; 7 nucleotides agree with TRBD1. Trimming cost V 2 bases and J 3 bases; bases outside gene matches: 12. The CDR3 is 16 amino acids. Germline V gene lookup returns CDR1 SQVTM and CDR2 ANQGSEA. The CDR3 DNA sequence: TGCAGCGTTGAACCTAAACCGACAGGGAGGGACACTGAAGCTTTCTTT. Protein: CSVEPKPTGRDTEAFF.

This rearrangement joins TRBV5-6 to TRBJ1-6, with D perhaps TRBD1 (5 bases). This CDR3 is built from 15 residues. Germline CDR1 SGHDT, CDR2 YYEEEE. V lost 6 bases and J lost 10, with 20 bases in between. This CDR3 reads CASNFGAQGGSPLHF. In DNA, the CDR3 is TGTGCCAGCAACTTTGGGGCTCAGGGAGGATCACCCCTCCACTTT. Looking up the rest from reference TRBV5-6 and TRBJ1-6 gives the full variable domain: DAGVTQSPTHLIKTRGQQVTLRCSPKSGHDTVSWYQQALGQGPQFIFQYYEEEERQRGNFPDRFSGHQFPNYSSELNVNALLLGDSALYLCASNFGAQGGSPLHFGNGTRLTVT.

The chain couples TRBV6-1 to TRBJ1-2, with 7 bases that match TRBD1. V lost 5 bases to trimming and J lost 8 bases; unmatched junction nucleotides: 2. Per the germline V gene, CDR1 is MNHNS and CDR2 is SASEGT. CDR3 length: 11 residues. As DNA, the CDR3 is TGTGCCAGCAGTAACAGGGGCGGCTACACCTTC. Amino acids: CASSNRGGYTF.

V gene TRBV5-1 combines with J gene TRBJ2-3; D may be TRBD1 (5 bases). CDR3 size: 14 residues. Germline V lookup: CDR1 SGHRS, CDR2 YFSETQ. The V end lost 4 bases, the J end lost 5 bases, and 14 bases lay between the germline ends. The CDR3 is CASSAGQGRDTQYF. The CDR3 bases are TGCGCCAGCAGCGCCGGGCAGGGCAGAGATACGCAGTATTTT.

The rearrangement uses TRBV10-3 and TRBJ1-1, with D hard to call. Trimming shortened V by 2 bases and J by 5 bases, and 9 bases separated the two germline ends. Germline lookup yields CDR1 ENHRY and CDR2 SYGVKD. The CDR3 spans 13 residues. The CDR3: CAISEAPGTEAFF. The CDR3, as DNA: TGTGCCATCAGTGAGGCCCCCGGGACTGAAGCTTTCTTT.

CDR3 residues: CASRARGSVKNIQYF. CDR3 DNA: TGTGCCAGCAGGGCGAGGGGTAGCGTCAAAAACATTCAGTACTTC. This chain links TRBV28 with TRBJ2-4; D may match TRBD1 or TRBD2 (5 bases each). The CDR3 spans 15 residues. V lost 6 bases and J 3 bases, leaving 15 bases between the germline ends. Germline loops: CDR1 MDHEN, CDR2 SYDVKM.

As DNA, the CDR3 is TGTGCCAGCAGCTTACAACTAGCGGAGTACAATGAGCAGTTCTTC. It codes for CASSLQLAEYNEQFF. The chain employs TRBV7-9 and TRBJ2-1; 8 bases align to TRBD2. Trimming at V came to 2 bases and at J to 4 bases, leaving 4 bases not matched to a gene. Germline V gene lookup returns CDR1 SEHNR and CDR2 FQNEAQ (reference sequence). This CDR3 comprises 15 residues.